The source of this T cell receptor beta chain is a study of T cell responses to AZD1222 COVID-19 vaccine. Pooling was applied to second doses at about 4 or about 12 weeks. Details on this clone: Its target is not known.

The CDR3 spans 14 residues. V was cut by 5 bases and J by 3 bases, with 11 bases left in between. Germline CDR1 reads SGHVS; CDR2 reads FQNEAQ. Sequencing was performed with immunoSEQ multiplex PCR; in TCRdb, only in-frame clones are kept and a portion is missing. The sample lists some 120,000 clones, almost 95% occurring once. Study results and limitations: Baseline testing showed seropositivity in only six AZD1222 recipients. After the peak T cell response, and only then, were repertoires sampled. Reportedly, nearly half the spike-specific TCRs target unmutated variant regions.

The source of this sequence is an adult who received the AZD1222 COVID-19 vaccine. The source was peripheral blood, collected 28 days after the second AZD1222 dose. The V and J genes are TRBV7-8 and TRBJ1-5; no clear D. CDR3 in DNA: TGTGCCAGCAGCCCCGTCGGCCTCAATCAGCCCCAGCATTTT. Translation gives CASSPVGLNQPQHF. The full variable domain, its missing parts supplied by reference TRBV7-8 and TRBJ1-5, is GAGVSQSPRYKVAKRGQDVALRCDPISGHVSLFWYQQALGQGPEFLTYFQNEAQLDKSGLPSDRFFAERPEGSVSTLKIQRTQQEDSAVYLCASSPVGLNQPQHFGDGTRLSIL.